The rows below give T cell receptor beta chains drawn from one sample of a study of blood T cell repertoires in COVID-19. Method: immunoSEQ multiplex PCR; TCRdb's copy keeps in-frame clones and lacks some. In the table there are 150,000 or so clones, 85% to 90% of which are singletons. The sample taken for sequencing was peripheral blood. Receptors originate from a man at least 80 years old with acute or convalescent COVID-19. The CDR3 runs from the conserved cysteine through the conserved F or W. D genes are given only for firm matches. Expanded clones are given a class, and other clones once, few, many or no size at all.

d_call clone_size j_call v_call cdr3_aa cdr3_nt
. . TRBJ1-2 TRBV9 CASSGGQRRLLSGGYTF TGTGCCAGCAGCGGGGGGCAACGGAGGCTTCTATCAGGTGGCTACACCTTC
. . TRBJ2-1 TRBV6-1 CASSEMNSTPWQFF TGTGCCAGCAGTGAAATGAACTCAACCCCGTGGCAGTTCTTC
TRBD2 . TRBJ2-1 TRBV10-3 CAISNSGSSYNEQFF TGTGCCATCAGCAATAGCGGGAGCTCCTACAATGAGCAGTTCTTC
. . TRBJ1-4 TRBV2 CASSALGGLNEKLFF TGTGCCAGCAGTGCATTAGGGGGTCTTAATGAAAAACTGTTTTTT
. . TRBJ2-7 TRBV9 CASSVAPLSSYEQYF TGTGCCAGCAGCGTAGCCCCGTTGAGCTCCTACGAGCAGTACTTC
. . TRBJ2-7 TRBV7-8 CASSPGVGLSGYEQYF TGTGCCAGCAGCCCAGGGGTTGGTCTTAGCGGGTACGAGCAGTACTTC
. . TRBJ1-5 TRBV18 CASSQARDQPQHF TGTGCCAGCTCACAGGCCCGGGATCAGCCCCAGCATTTT
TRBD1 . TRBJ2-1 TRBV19 CASSLQGNEQFF TGTGCCAGTAGTCTACAGGGGAATGAGCAGTTCTTC
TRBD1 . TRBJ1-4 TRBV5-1 CASTLSGQGNEKLFF TGCGCCAGCACCTTGTCGGGACAGGGAAATGAAAAACTGTTTTTT
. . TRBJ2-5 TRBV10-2 CASRGPVTETQYF TGCGCCAGCAGGGGCCCTGTTACGGAGACCCAGTACTTC
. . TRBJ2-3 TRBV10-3 CATVAGGSTDTQYF TGTGCCACGGTGGCTGGCGGGAGCACAGATACGCAGTATTTT
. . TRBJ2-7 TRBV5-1 CASSSTAPSYEQYF TGCGCCAGCAGCTCGACAGCTCCCTCCTACGAGCAGTACTTC
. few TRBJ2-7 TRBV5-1 CASSLAAGLKDEQYF TGCGCCAGCAGCTTGGCGGCAGGGTTAAAAGACGAGCAGTACTTC
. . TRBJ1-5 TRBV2 CASSGLEDQPQHF TGTGCCAGCAGTGGTTTGGAGGATCAGCCCCAGCATTTT